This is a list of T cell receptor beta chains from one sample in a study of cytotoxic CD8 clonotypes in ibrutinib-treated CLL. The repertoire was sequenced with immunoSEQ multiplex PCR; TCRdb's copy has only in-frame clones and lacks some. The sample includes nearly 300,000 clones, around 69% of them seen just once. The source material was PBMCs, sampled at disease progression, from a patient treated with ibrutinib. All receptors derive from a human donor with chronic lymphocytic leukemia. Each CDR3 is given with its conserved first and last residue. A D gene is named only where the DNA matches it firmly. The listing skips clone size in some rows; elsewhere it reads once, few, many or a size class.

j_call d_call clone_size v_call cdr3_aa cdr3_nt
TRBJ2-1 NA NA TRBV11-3 CASSHRDREYNEQFF TGTGCCAGCAGCCACCGGGACCGAGAATACAATGAGCAGTTCTTC
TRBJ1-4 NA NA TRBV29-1 CSVRVQTNEKLFF TGCAGCGTGAGGGTCCAGACTAATGAAAAACTGTTTTTT
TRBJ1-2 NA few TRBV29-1 CSVDSTHGYTF TGCAGCGTTGACAGTACCCATGGCTACACCTTC
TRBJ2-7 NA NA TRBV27 CASSLGHGAYEQYF TGTGCCAGCAGTTTAGGGCACGGAGCCTACGAGCAGTACTTC
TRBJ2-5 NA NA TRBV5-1 CASSSNQETQYF TGCGCCAGCAGCAGCAACCAAGAGACCCAGTACTTC
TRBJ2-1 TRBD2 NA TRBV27 CASALGLAGFDEQFF TGTGCCAGCGCCCTTGGGCTAGCGGGATTTGATGAGCAGTTCTTC
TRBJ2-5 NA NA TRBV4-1 CASSQLRHHQETQYF TGCGCCAGCAGCCAACTAAGACATCACCAAGAGACCCAGTACTTC
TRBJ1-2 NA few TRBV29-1 CSVEVSVGDGYTF TGCAGCGTTGAAGTCAGTGTGGGCGATGGCTACACCTTC
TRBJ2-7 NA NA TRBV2 CASSEDVVGEQYF TGTGCCAGCAGTGAAGACGTAGTGGGCGAGCAGTACTTC
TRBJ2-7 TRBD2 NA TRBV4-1 CASSQGWTSVSYEQYF TGCGCCAGCAGCCAAGGATGGACTAGCGTATCCTACGAGCAGTACTTC
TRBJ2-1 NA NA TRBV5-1 CASSFVSYNEQFF TGCGCCAGCAGCTTCGTAAGTTACAATGAGCAGTTCTTC
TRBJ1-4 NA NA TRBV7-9 CASSLTASRNEKLFF TGTGCCAGCAGCTTAACGGCCAGCCGTAATGAAAAACTGTTTTTT
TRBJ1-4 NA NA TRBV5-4 CASSSRINEKLFF TGTGCCAGCAGCTCTAGGATAAATGAAAAACTGTTTTTT
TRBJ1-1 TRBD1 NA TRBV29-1 CSSGDRGTEAFF TGCAGCTCCGGGGACAGGGGAACTGAAGCTTTCTTT
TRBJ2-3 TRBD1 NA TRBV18 CASSSPGQGADTQYF TGTGCCAGCTCATCGCCGGGACAGGGAGCAGATACGCAGTATTTT
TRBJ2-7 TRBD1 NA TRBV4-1 CASSQDPGTGLYEQYF TGCGCCAGCAGCCAAGATCCAGGGACAGGACTGTACGAGCAGTACTTC
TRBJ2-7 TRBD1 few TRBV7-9 CASSLGFTGVYEQYF TGTGCCAGCAGCTTAGGCTTTACAGGGGTCTACGAGCAGTACTTC
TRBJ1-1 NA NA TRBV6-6 CASSTGQNTEAFF TGTGCCAGCAGTACGGGGCAGAACACTGAAGCTTTCTTT
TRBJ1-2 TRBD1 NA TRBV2 CASIGQARGYTF TGTGCCAGCATCGGACAGGCTAGAGGCTACACCTTC
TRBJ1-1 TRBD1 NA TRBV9 CASSVRNRGPLNRTEAFF TGTGCCAGCAGCGTAAGGAACAGGGGGCCGCTGAACCGCACTGAAGCTTTCTTT
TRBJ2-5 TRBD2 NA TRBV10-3 CAISESNRGGRETQYF TGTGCCATCAGTGAGTCGAACCGGGGGGGCCGGGAGACCCAGTACTTC
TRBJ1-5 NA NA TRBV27 CASSFSPVDQPQHF TGTGCCAGCAGTTTCAGCCCCGTGGATCAGCCCCAGCATTTT
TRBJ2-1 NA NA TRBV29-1 CSVDLSSYNEQFF TGCAGCGTTGATCTGAGCTCCTACAATGAGCAGTTCTTC
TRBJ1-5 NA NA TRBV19 CASSQGNQPQHF TGTGCCAGTTCTCAGGGTAATCAGCCCCAGCATTTT
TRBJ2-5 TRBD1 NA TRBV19 CASSGGVLGTGGWETQYF TGTGCCAGTAGTGGCGGGGTCTTGGGGACAGGGGGTTGGGAGACCCAGTACTTC
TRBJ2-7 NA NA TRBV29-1 CSSFQEYSYEQYF TGCAGCTCTTTCCAGGAGTACTCCTACGAGCAGTACTTC
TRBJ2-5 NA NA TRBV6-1 CASSEKGYGETQYF TGTGCCAGCAGTGAAAAGGGCTATGGGGAGACCCAGTACTTC
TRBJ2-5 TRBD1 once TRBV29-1 CSVDPRGPQETQYF TGCAGCGTTGACCCCAGGGGGCCTCAAGAGACCCAGTACTTC
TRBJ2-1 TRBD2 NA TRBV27 CASSTGTSGQTAYNEQFF TGTGCCAGCAGTACAGGGACTAGCGGGCAGACGGCCTACAATGAGCAGTTCTTC
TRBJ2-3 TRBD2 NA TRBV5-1 CASSLLAGGFTDTQYF TGCGCCAGCAGCTTGTTAGCGGGAGGGTTTACAGATACGCAGTATTTT
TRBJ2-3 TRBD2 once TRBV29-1 CSVDKRVAGGFTDTQYF TGCAGCGTTGATAAGAGGGTAGCGGGAGGGTTCACAGATACGCAGTATTTT
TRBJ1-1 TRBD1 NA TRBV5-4 CASTLNQGATEAFF TGTGCCAGCACCCTCAATCAGGGGGCCACTGAAGCTTTCTTT
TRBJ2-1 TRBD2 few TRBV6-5 CASIPGAGGNNEQFF TGTGCCAGCATCCCAGGCGCGGGAGGGAACAATGAGCAGTTCTTC
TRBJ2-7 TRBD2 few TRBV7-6 CASSLVGSGSSYEQYF TGTGCCAGCAGCTTAGTCGGTAGCGGGAGCTCCTACGAGCAGTACTTC
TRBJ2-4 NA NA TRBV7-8 CASSLIIGGGLAKNIQYF TGTGCCAGCAGCTTAATAATCGGCGGGGGCCTAGCCAAAAACATTCAGTACTTC
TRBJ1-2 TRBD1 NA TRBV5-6 CASSYLTGGPNSNYGYTF TGTGCCAGCAGCTACCTTACAGGGGGTCCCAACTCAAACTATGGCTACACCTTC
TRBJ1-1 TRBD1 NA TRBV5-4 CASSRGQGEAFF TGTGCCAGCAGCCGGGGACAGGGCGAAGCTTTCTTT
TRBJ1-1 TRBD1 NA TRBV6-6 CASSDRGRGTEAFF TGTGCCAGCAGTGACAGGGGGAGAGGCACTGAAGCTTTCTTT
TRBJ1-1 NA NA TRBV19 CASSSDSFLAFF TGTGCCAGTAGCTCGGACAGCTTCCTCGCTTTCTTT